A single sample is the source of the 30 T cell receptor beta chains below, sequenced in a study of blood T cell repertoires in COVID-19. Profiling relied on immunoSEQ multiplex PCR, and the TCRdb table lists in-frame clones only, not all of them. Of around 160,000 clones listed, more than 75% are singletons. Sequencing used PBMCs or T cells enriched from blood (not recorded which). Every receptor here comes from a woman aged 25 to 45 with acute COVID-19.

This chain links TRBV3-1 (or the pseudogene TRBV3-2) with TRBJ1-6; D gene ambiguous. The CDR3 consists of 13 residues. Trimming shortened V by 0 bases and J by 9 bases, and 6 bases separated the two germline ends. Germline CDR1 and CDR2: LGHDT and YNNKEL (reference sequence). DNA for the CDR3: TGTGCCAGCAGCCAAGAGGGGAGTTCACCCCTCCACTTT. It specifies CASSQEGSSPLHF.

The genes are TRBV6-5 and TRBJ1-1; D is uncertain. Trimming shortened V by 2 bases and J by 5 bases, and 18 bases separated the two germline ends. The CDR3 runs to 16 residues. Per the germline V gene, CDR1 is MNHEY and CDR2 is SVGAGI. The CDR3 DNA sequence: TGTGCCAGCAGTTACACATATACAGCCCCGGCGACTGAAGCTTTCTTT. Translating gives CASSYTYTAPATEAFF.

This chain joins TRBV7-2 and TRBJ2-7; 9 bases are shared with TRBD2. CDR1 and CDR2 from the germline V gene are SGHTA and FQGNSA. After removal of 5 bases from V and 4 bases from J, the junction contained 15 bases not matched to a gene. The CDR3 length is 17 residues. The CDR3 loop reads CASSLYPLGTSLYEQYF. The CDR3 DNA is TGTGCCAGCAGCCTATACCCCCTCGGGACTAGCTTGTACGAGCAGTACTTC.

The chain is built from TRBV28 and TRBJ1-3; D ambiguous. Germline CDR1 is MDHEN and CDR2 is SYDVKM. The CDR3 runs 12 residues. V gave up 4 bases and J gave up 3 bases, with 4 bases separating them. CDR3 loop: CASSSLGNTIYF. For the CDR3, the DNA is TGTGCCAGCAGTTCCCTTGGAAACACCATATATTTT.

The J gene is TRBJ1-1, the V gene TRBV30, with 11 bases identical to TRBD1. Germline values: CDR1 GTSNPN, CDR2 SVGIG (reference sequence). With V trimmed by 1 base and J by 3 bases, 4 bases remained unmatched. The CDR3 has 15 amino acids. The CDR3 here is CAWSAGQGGYTEAFF. CDR3 DNA: TGTGCCTGGAGTGCGGGACAGGGGGGATACACTGAAGCTTTCTTT.

J is TRBJ2-5 and V is TRBV14; D call uncertain. V was pared by 1 base and J by 4 bases, with 7 bases between. The germline V gene encodes CDR1 SGHDN and CDR2 FVKESK. The CDR3 length is 13 residues. CDR3 sequence (DNA): TGTGCCAGCAGCCAAGGCGGTGGAGAGACCCAGTACTTC. Translated: CASSQGGGETQYF.

The V gene is TRBV19, the J gene TRBJ2-1; no clear D gene. The germline V gene has CDR1 LNHDA and CDR2 SQIVND (reference sequence). The CDR3 spans 15 residues. V lost 3 bases to trimming and J lost 0 bases, with 9 bases between them. CDR3 in amino acids: CASSMLWSSYNEQFF. The DNA for the CDR3 is TGTGCCAGTAGTATGTTGTGGAGCTCCTACAATGAGCAGTTCTTC.

In this sample, this clone turned up once. The gene calls are TRBV4-3 and TRBJ1-6; tentative D call: TRBD1 (5 bases). V lost 3 bases and J lost 0, with 21 bases in between. The CDR3 length is 20 residues. Germline values: CDR1 LGHNA, CDR2 YSLEER. The CDR3 region is CASSHISQVLPSSYNSPLHF. The CDR3 DNA is TGCGCCAGCAGCCATATTTCACAGGTCCTGCCCAGCTCCTATAATTCACCCCTCCACTTT.

V and J are TRBV27 and TRBJ1-4, with 10 nucleotides matching TRBD1. The V segment lost 5 bases and the J segment 6 bases; nucleotides outside the gene matches: 9. The germline gives CDR1 MNHEY, CDR2 SMNVEV (reference sequence). The CDR3 has 16 amino acids. Written as DNA, the CDR3 is TGTGCCAGCAGTCGACAGGGGGCGGGAGCTTATGAAAAACTGTTTTTT. Protein product: CASSRQGAGAYEKLFF.

This clone came up a few times. The chain joins TRBV19 to TRBJ1-5, with 7 bases lining up with TRBD1. The length of the CDR3 is 14 residues. V shed 4 bases and J 6 bases; nucleotides not matched to a gene: 6. CDR1 LNHDA and CDR2 SQIVND come from the germline V gene (reference sequence). The CDR3 protein is CASSSVQGGQPQHF. CDR3 DNA: TGTGCCAGTAGTAGTGTGCAGGGGGGTCAGCCCCAGCATTTT.

Only a few counts were recorded for this clone. The chain employs TRBV7-3 and TRBJ2-7; 7 positions agree with TRBD2. The CDR3 length is 14 residues. The V gene's germline CDR1 is SGHTA and CDR2 FQGTGA. The trim removed 5 bases at V and 7 bases at J, leaving 11 bases unmatched. The CDR3 nucleotides read TGTGCCAGCAGCCCGCAGGGAGGGTTTGGGGAGCAGTACTTC. This gives the protein CASSPQGGFGEQYF.

This chain uses TRBV6-5 with TRBJ1-2; no definite D call. This CDR3 is 11 amino acids long. V lost 6 bases and J 7 bases, leaving 9 bases between the germline ends. Germline V gene sequence: CDR1 MNHEY, CDR2 SVGAGI. CDR3 DNA sequence: TGTGCCAGCAGGTTTAGTGTTGGCTACACCTTC. Translated, it gives CASRFSVGYTF.

This clone has only one observation. This chain joins TRBV28 and TRBJ1-6; D is possibly TRBD1 (5 bases). The CDR3 length is 17 residues. Trimming took 3 bases from V and 0 from J, leaving 12 bases between them. CDR1 is MDHEN and CDR2 is SYDVKM in the germline V gene. CDR3: CASSLPRDSSYNSPLHF. CDR3 bases: TGTGCCAGCAGTTTGCCCAGGGATAGCTCCTATAATTCACCCCTCCACTTT.

V gene TRBV13 combines with J gene TRBJ1-3; no clear D gene. Germline V gene data show CDR1 as PRHDT and CDR2 as FYEKMQ (reference sequence). Trimming removed 5 bases from V and 2 bases from J, with 7 bases in between. This CDR3 region has 13 residues. The CDR3 here is CASSLGAGNTIYF. The CDR3 DNA is TGTGCCAGCAGCCTCGGGGCTGGAAACACCATATATTTT.

This clone was detected only once. The CDR3 nucleotides are TGTGCCAGCTCACCCTACTCTAGTCGATTCTTTGTCGAGCAGTACTTC. Translation gives CASSPYSSRFFVEQYF. The rearrangement links TRBV18 to TRBJ2-7; D gene ambiguous. Germline V gives CDR1 KGHSH, CDR2 LQKENI. Trimming pared 3 bases from V and 6 bases from J, leaving 21 bases between. This CDR3 has 16 amino acids.

This rearrangement joins TRBV19 to TRBJ1-5; 7 positions agree with TRBD1. Germline CDR1 and CDR2: LNHDA and SQIVND (reference sequence). CDR3 length: 14 amino acids. The junction had 7 bases not matched to a gene; V was cut back by 6 bases and J by 5 bases. The CDR3 loop is CASSIATGDQPQHF. The CDR3 coding sequence is TGTGCCAGTAGCATCGCCACAGGGGATCAGCCCCAGCATTTT.

The chain joins TRBV20-1 to TRBJ2-7; possible D gene TRBD1, 5 bases. CDR3 size: 9 residues. CDR1 DFQATT and CDR2 SNEGSKA come from the germline V gene (reference sequence). CDR3 amino acids: CSLGDEQYF. For the CDR3, the DNA is TGCAGCCTAGGGGACGAGCAGTACTTC.

This rearrangement joins TRBV19 to TRBJ2-1; 14 bases are shared with TRBD2. Germline V gene sequence: CDR1 LNHDA, CDR2 SQIVND (reference sequence). The CDR3 runs to 17 residues. With 1 base clipped from V and 7 bases from J, the junction kept 6 bases outside the gene matches. CDR3 nucleotides: TGTGCCAGTAGTATAGGGGGACTAGCGGGAGTTGGAAATGAGCAGTTCTTC. This encodes CASSIGGLAGVGNEQFF.

V gene TRBV3-1 (or the pseudogene TRBV3-2) combines with J gene TRBJ2-5; D ambiguous. The CDR3 sequence is 14 residues long. The germline gives CDR1 LGHDT, CDR2 YNNKEL (reference sequence). Trimming took off 3 bases at V and 3 bases at J, with 11 bases between the two ends. The CDR3 here is CASSHFRSEETQYF. CDR3 DNA sequence: TGTGCCAGCAGCCATTTCCGGTCCGAAGAGACCCAGTACTTC.

V and J are TRBV18 and TRBJ2-7; 7 bases agree with TRBD1. V trimming: 0 bases; J trimming: 2 bases; junction bases outside the gene matches: 1. Germline CDR1 KGHSH, CDR2 LQKENI. The CDR3 extends over 14 amino acids. Written as DNA, the CDR3 is TGTGCCAGCTCACCACCGGGACAGCCCTACGAGCAGTACTTC. Protein: CASSPPGQPYEQYF.

V and J are TRBV28 and TRBJ1-4; maybe TRBD1 (6 bases). The germline gives CDR1 MDHEN, CDR2 SYDVKM. The V gene lost 3 bases and the J gene lost 10 bases, with 15 bases spanning the gap. This CDR3 contains 14 residues. The CDR3 here is CASSFTQGYGKLFF. The DNA of the CDR3 is TGTGCCAGCAGTTTCACACAGGGTTACGGAAAACTGTTTTTT.

The chain has TRBV7-2 and TRBJ2-1; 9 bases fit TRBD2. CDR1 and CDR2 (germline): SGHTA, FQGNSA. V lost 4 bases to trimming and J lost 10 bases; unmatched junction nucleotides: 8. CDR3 length equals 14 residues. The CDR3 region is CASSSRLAGEEQFF. As DNA, the CDR3 is TGTGCCAGCAGCTCCCGGTTAGCGGGAGAAGAGCAGTTCTTC.

The V and J genes are TRBV5-1 and TRBJ1-1; the D gene is possibly TRBD1 (5 bases). The CDR3 length is 14 residues. Per the germline V gene, CDR1 is SGHRS and CDR2 is YFSETQ. V dropped 2 bases and J dropped 1 base, with 9 bases sitting between them. The CDR3 sequence is CASSFTGENTEAFF. CDR3 DNA sequence: TGCGCCAGCAGCTTTACAGGAGAGAACACTGAAGCTTTCTTT.

The J gene is TRBJ2-5, the V gene TRBV3-1 (or the pseudogene TRBV3-2), with D unclear. This CDR3 comprises 15 residues. Germline V gene lookup returns CDR1 LGHDT and CDR2 YNNKEL (reference sequence). Deletions cut 8 bases from V and 5 bases from J, with 21 bases between. The CDR3 nucleotides are TGTGCCAGCCGCCCAGAGATTAGCCACTGGGAGACCCAGTACTTC. Protein sequence: CASRPEISHWETQYF.

The rearrangement joins TRBV3-1 (or the pseudogene TRBV3-2) to TRBJ2-5; D gene uncertain. Trimming took 2 bases from V and 2 from J, leaving 9 bases between them. The germline V gene encodes CDR1 LGHDT and CDR2 YNNKEL (reference sequence). This CDR3 contains 14 residues. Written as DNA, the CDR3 is TGTGCCAGCAGCCAACTCGCGTCACAAGAGACCCAGTACTTC. Its translation is CASSQLASQETQYF.

CDR3 in amino acids: CASSQEETDTQYF. In DNA form, the CDR3 reads TGCGCCAGCAGCCAAGAGGAGACAGATACGCAGTATTTT. The chain couples TRBV4-1 to TRBJ2-3; D ambiguous. Germline CDR1 reads MGHRA; CDR2 reads YSYEKL. V was trimmed by 0 bases and J by 3 bases, leaving 4 bases between them. The CDR3 has 13 residues.

The rearrangement joins TRBV10-3 to TRBJ1-2; D remains ambiguous. V gave up 4 bases and J gave up 8 bases, with 14 bases separating them. CDR1 and CDR2 from the germline V gene are ENHRY and SYGVKD. The CDR3 runs 13 residues. CDR3 amino acids: CAISVGSNAGYTF. The CDR3 DNA follows: TGTGCCATCAGTGTGGGCTCCAATGCAGGCTACACCTTC.

This sequence joins TRBV4-1 and TRBJ1-3; D gene ambiguous. CDR1 is MGHRA and CDR2 is YSYEKL in the germline V gene. This CDR3 region has 14 residues. The V end was cut by 1 base, the J end by 0 bases, with 4 bases between. CDR3 sequence reads: CASSQGASGNTIYF. The CDR3 nucleotides read TGCGCCAGCAGCCAAGGCGCCTCTGGAAACACCATATATTTT.

This clone has just one count. The genes are TRBV28 and TRBJ2-2, with D perhaps matching TRBD1 (6 bases). This CDR3 spans 16 amino acids. The germline V gene encodes CDR1 MDHEN and CDR2 SYDVKM. V lost 8 bases, J lost 6 bases, and 22 bases lay in between. For the CDR3, the DNA is TGTGCCAGCGGATTGTCAGGGGTCATTTCCTCCGGGGAGCTGTTTTTT. This gives the protein CASGLSGVISSGELFF.

A single count supports this clone. The chain combines TRBV30 with TRBJ1-2; D is undetermined. CDR1 is GTSNPN, CDR2 SVGIG, per germline (reference sequence). This CDR3 has 12 residues. The ends were cut back, 1 base at V and 8 bases at J, with 11 bases in the middle. Here the CDR3 DNA reads TGTGCCTGGAGTGCCGGGGTAGGGGGCTACACCTTC. Residues: CAWSAGVGGYTF.